These 27 T cell receptor beta chains were all obtained from the same sample, sequenced in a study of blood T cell repertoires in COVID-19. The assay was immunoSEQ multiplex PCR, and TCRdb's table has in-frame clones only and misses some. The sample holds fewer than 350,000 clones, approximately 88% seen once. The sequencing input was PBMCs or T cells enriched from blood (not recorded which). These receptors were taken from a woman between 40 and 50 years old who had recovered from COVID-19.

The chain couples TRBV7-2 to TRBJ2-2; D is undetermined. This CDR3 has 13 residues. Deletions cut 5 bases from V and 1 base from J, with 5 bases between. Germline CDR1 is SGHTA and CDR2 is FQGNSA. CDR3 sequence: CASSPGNTGELFF. The CDR3 nucleotides read TGTGCCAGCAGCCCGGGGAACACCGGGGAGCTGTTTTTT. Supplemented by reference TRBV7-2 and TRBJ2-2, the full variable domain reads GAGVSQSPSNKVTEKGKDVELRCDPISGHTALYWYRQSLGQGLEFLIYFQGNSAPDKSGLPSDRFSAERTGGSVSTLTIQRTQQEDSAVYLCASSPGNTGELFFGEGSRLTVL.

The rearrangement links TRBV5-4 to TRBJ2-1; 7 bases agree with TRBD2. Unmatched junction bases numbered 2, after V lost 1 base and J lost 7 bases. Germline values: CDR1 SGHNT, CDR2 YYREEE (reference sequence). The CDR3 runs to 13 residues. The CDR3: CASSLPAGNEQFF. Here the CDR3 DNA reads TGTGCCAGCAGCTTGCCAGCGGGGAATGAGCAGTTCTTC.

This chain joins TRBV30 and TRBJ1-3, with 7 positions matching TRBD1. Trimming removed 2 bases from V and 4 bases from J; junction bases left unmatched: 5. Germline V gene sequence: CDR1 GTSNPN, CDR2 SVGIG (reference sequence). The CDR3 totals 14 residues. In nucleotides, the CDR3 is TGTGCCTGGAGTTGGGACAGAAACGGAAACACCATATATTTT. Protein sequence: CAWSWDRNGNTIYF.

This clone has only one observation. V usage is TRBV4-1 and J usage is TRBJ1-4; D unresolved. Per the germline V gene, CDR1 is MGHRA and CDR2 is YSYEKL. This CDR3 comprises 16 residues. The germline V and J ends were trimmed by 1 base and 6 bases, with 15 bases remaining between them. CDR3 DNA sequence: TGCGCCAGCAGCCAAGGAACCCTCACTATCTATGAAAAACTGTTTTTT. The encoded protein is CASSQGTLTIYEKLFF.

The chain couples TRBV18 to TRBJ1-2, with D unresolved. Trimming left V 2 bases short and J 3 bases short, with 10 bases between. CDR1 and CDR2 (germline): KGHSH, LQKENI. The CDR3 extends over 14 amino acids. CDR3 sequence reads: CASSPKRFDYGYTF. CDR3 sequence (DNA): TGTGCCAGCTCACCAAAGCGGTTCGACTATGGCTACACCTTC.

This chain links TRBV7-2 with TRBJ1-2; no definite D call. The CDR3 has 15 residues. The V end was cut by 1 base, the J end by 4 bases, with 13 bases between. The germline V gene has CDR1 SGHTA and CDR2 FQGNSA. The CDR3 reads CASSLEWVGGYGYTF. CDR3 in DNA: TGTGCCAGCAGCTTAGAGTGGGTCGGAGGCTATGGCTACACCTTC.

This chain connects TRBV3-1 (or the pseudogene TRBV3-2) to TRBJ1-3; D unresolved. Trimming left V 8 bases short and J 0 bases short, with 8 bases between. Germline V gene data show CDR1 as LGHDT and CDR2 as YNNKEL (reference sequence). The CDR3 contains 13 residues. CDR3 sequence (DNA): TGTGCCAGCGGACTTCACTCTGGAAACACCATATATTTT. Encoded protein: CASGLHSGNTIYF.

The V and J genes are TRBV2 and TRBJ1-1; D gene unclear. Germline CDR1 SNHLY, CDR2 FYNNEI. This CDR3 comprises 13 residues. Trimming took 6 bases from V and 4 from J, leaving 12 bases between them. The CDR3 protein is CASRVTGVTEAFF. Here the CDR3 DNA reads TGTGCCAGCAGAGTAACCGGGGTCACTGAAGCTTTCTTT.

The rearrangement links TRBV6-6 to TRBJ1-2; the D is unclear. Germline loops: CDR1 MNHNY, CDR2 SVGAGI (reference sequence). The CDR3 contains 10 residues. V was trimmed by 8 bases and J by 4 bases, leaving 5 bases between them. CDR3 protein: CASGSYGYTF. The CDR3, as DNA: TGTGCCAGCGGCTCCTATGGCTACACCTTC.

The genes are TRBV7-9 and TRBJ1-2; D uncertain. Trimming cost V 1 base and J 6 bases, with 9 bases left between them. The CDR3 totals 13 residues. Germline V CDR1 and CDR2: SEHNR, FQNEAQ (reference sequence). The CDR3 region has the DNA TGTGCCAGCAGCTTAGGCAGGTTAAATGGCTACACCTTC. This sequence encodes CASSLGRLNGYTF.

This rearrangement joins TRBV18 to TRBJ2-5; D is possibly TRBD1 (6 bases). CDR3 length: 14 amino acids. The V end was cut by 0 bases, the J end by 2 bases, with 7 bases between. Germline V gene sequence: CDR1 KGHSH, CDR2 LQKENI. The CDR3 region is CASSPPQGQETQYF. CDR3 coding DNA: TGTGCCAGCTCACCACCCCAGGGGCAAGAGACCCAGTACTTC.

The chain couples TRBV7-2 to TRBJ2-3; D not resolved. Trimming took 1 base from V and 2 from J, leaving 10 bases between them. This CDR3 has 15 amino acids. Germline-derived CDR1 and CDR2 are SGHTA and FQGNSA. This chain's CDR3 is CASSLVAESTDTQYF. The CDR3, as DNA: TGTGCCAGCAGCTTAGTGGCGGAATCCACAGATACGCAGTATTTT.

V is TRBV19 and J is TRBJ1-5, with D possibly TRBD1 on 6 matching bases. The germline V and J ends were trimmed by 5 bases and 3 bases, with 14 bases remaining between them. This CDR3 contains 15 residues. Germline assignment: CDR1 LNHDA and CDR2 SQIVND (reference sequence). The CDR3 region has the DNA TGTGCCAGTAGTTCAAATGGACAGAACAATCAGCCCCAGCATTTT. This encodes CASSSNGQNNQPQHF. The variable domain in full, completed from reference TRBV19 and TRBJ1-5, reads DGGITQSPKYLFRKEGQNVTLSCEQNLNHDAMYWYRQDPGQGLRLIYYSQIVNDFQKGDIAEGYSVSREKKESFPLTVTSAQKNPTAFYLCASSSNGQNNQPQHFGDGTRLSIL.

CDR3 protein: CASSPHRANEQFF. In DNA, the CDR3 is TGTGCCAGCAGCCCCCATAGAGCTAATGAGCAGTTCTTC. The chain links TRBV5-4 to TRBJ2-1; D ambiguous. The germline V gene has CDR1 SGHNT and CDR2 YYREEE (reference sequence). Trimming stripped 4 bases from V and 7 bases from J, with 12 bases between. The CDR3 contains 13 residues.

The chain couples TRBV10-2 to TRBJ2-1; D ambiguous. Germline V gene sequence: CDR1 WSHSY, CDR2 SAAADI. V was trimmed by 7 bases and J by 0 bases, leaving 7 bases between them. The CDR3 has 13 residues. The CDR3: CASTGSSYNEQFF. The CDR3 DNA follows: TGCGCCAGCACAGGCAGCTCCTACAATGAGCAGTTCTTC.

In this sample, this clone turned up once. The genes are TRBV28 and TRBJ2-7; the D gene is possibly TRBD1 (6 bases). Germline assignment: CDR1 MDHEN and CDR2 SYDVKM. The CDR3 contains 14 residues. V was shortened by 7 bases and J by 4 bases, with 17 bases between the two germline ends. The DNA for the CDR3 is TGTGCCAGCACCCACGGACAGCGATCTTACGAGCAGTACTTC. Protein product: CASTHGQRSYEQYF. The full variable domain, in which reference TRBV28 and TRBJ2-7 provide the parts outside the CDR3, is DVKVTQSSRYLVKRTGEKVFLECVQDMDHENMFWYRQDPGLGLRLIYFSYDVKMKEKGDIPEGYSVSREKKERFSLILESASTNQTSMYLCASTHGQRSYEQYFGPGTRLTVT.

The CDR3 is CASSYRALGPYEQYF. The CDR3 nucleotides are TGTGCCAGCAGTTACCGGGCCCTGGGGCCCTACGAGCAGTACTTC. V gene TRBV27 combines with J gene TRBJ2-7; perhaps TRBD1 as D (5 bases). The germline V and J ends were trimmed by 4 bases and 2 bases, with 15 bases remaining between them. Germline V gene lookup returns CDR1 MNHEY and CDR2 SMNVEV (reference sequence). The CDR3 sequence is 15 residues long.

CDR3 sequence reads: CASSSFTGDRGYTF. CDR3 sequence (DNA): TGTGCCAGCAGTTCCTTCACAGGGGATAGGGGCTACACCTTC. The chain carries TRBV27 and TRBJ1-2; 7 nucleotides agree with TRBD1. The CDR3 extends over 14 amino acids. With V trimmed by 4 bases and J by 8 bases, 10 bases remained unmatched. Germline V CDR1 and CDR2: MNHEY, SMNVEV (reference sequence).

The V call is TRBV18, the J call TRBJ1-1; D not resolved. The V end was cut by 3 bases, the J end by 2 bases, with 10 bases between. The CDR3 is made up of 14 amino acids. CDR1 and CDR2 (germline): KGHSH, LQKENI. The CDR3 here is CASSPNTGNTEAFF. The CDR3 DNA is TGTGCCAGCTCACCTAATACGGGAAACACTGAAGCTTTCTTT. Full variable domain (remainder filled in from reference TRBV18 and TRBJ1-1): NAGVMQNPRHLVRRRGQEARLRCSPMKGHSHVYWYRQLPEEGLKFMVYLQKENIIDESGMPKERFSAEFPKEGPSILRIQQVVRGDSAAYFCASSPNTGNTEAFFGQGTRLTVV.

The chain is built from TRBV7-9 and TRBJ2-7; 7 bases align to TRBD2. The V segment lost 0 bases and the J segment 2 bases; nucleotides outside the gene matches: 7. The CDR3 has 16 residues. The germline gives CDR1 SEHNR, CDR2 FQNEAQ (reference sequence). In DNA form, the CDR3 reads TGTGCCAGCAGCTTAGCGGCTAGCGGAGATACCTACGAGCAGTACTTC. It yields the protein CASSLAASGDTYEQYF.

The V and J genes are TRBV30 and TRBJ1-6; D is unresolved. The V end was cut by 1 base, the J end by 0 bases, with 10 bases between. The V gene's germline CDR1 is GTSNPN and CDR2 SVGIG (reference sequence). This CDR3 contains 16 residues. Written as DNA, the CDR3 is TGTGCCTGGAGTGCCCTACGCATCTCCTATAATTCACCCCTCCACTTT. Translating it yields CAWSALRISYNSPLHF.

The table lists this clone with a count of one. The chain joins TRBV18 to TRBJ1-2; D is undetermined. V lost 1 base, J lost 6 bases, and 9 bases lay in between. The CDR3 covers 13 residues. CDR1 and CDR2 from the germline V gene are KGHSH and LQKENI. The CDR3 bases are TGTGCCAGCTCACCACGGATTACAGATGGCTACACCTTC. Its translation is CASSPRITDGYTF.

V usage is TRBV19 and J usage is TRBJ1-3; 10 bases fit TRBD1. Germline loops: CDR1 LNHDA, CDR2 SQIVND (reference sequence). This CDR3 is 15 amino acids long. V trimming: 6 bases; J trimming: 2 bases; junction bases outside the gene matches: 4. CDR3 sequence reads: CASSRGQGAGNTIYF. CDR3 DNA: TGTGCCAGTAGCCGAGGACAGGGGGCTGGAAACACCATATATTTT.

The chain recombines TRBV5-5 with TRBJ1-5; D may be TRBD1 (6 bases). The CDR3 length is 16 residues. Germline V gene sequence: CDR1 SGHKS, CDR2 YYEKEE (reference sequence). V was cut by 0 bases and J by 5 bases, with 15 bases left in between. The CDR3 reads CASSLGAGGLDQPQHF. The CDR3 DNA reads as TGTGCCAGCAGCTTGGGAGCGGGGGGCCTCGATCAGCCCCAGCATTTT.

The chain has TRBV4-2 and TRBJ1-1, with D perhaps TRBD1 (6 bases). Germline V gene lookup returns CDR1 LGHNA and CDR2 YNFKEQ. The CDR3 loop spans 13 amino acids. The V and J ends lost 4 bases and 4 bases respectively, with 10 bases between them. The CDR3 here is CASSPWGRTEAFF. The DNA of the CDR3 is TGTGCCAGCAGCCCATGGGGGCGCACTGAAGCTTTCTTT.

This chain joins TRBV5-1 and TRBJ2-5, with 9 bases that match TRBD2. The germline V gene encodes CDR1 SGHRS and CDR2 YFSETQ. The CDR3 spans 16 residues. The junction had 8 bases not matched to a gene; V was cut back by 0 bases and J by 5 bases. CDR3: CASSLDTAGGPETQYF. CDR3 nucleotide sequence: TGCGCCAGCAGCTTGGATACGGCGGGGGGGCCGGAGACCCAGTACTTC.

This chain connects TRBV29-1 to TRBJ1-1; D is unclear. Germline CDR1 and CDR2: SQVTM and ANQGSEA. V was clipped by 4 bases and J by 1 base, with 7 bases between them. The CDR3 contains 12 residues. CDR3 region: CSVVVGNTEAFF. The CDR3 DNA reads as TGCAGCGTTGTTGTCGGGAACACTGAAGCTTTCTTT.